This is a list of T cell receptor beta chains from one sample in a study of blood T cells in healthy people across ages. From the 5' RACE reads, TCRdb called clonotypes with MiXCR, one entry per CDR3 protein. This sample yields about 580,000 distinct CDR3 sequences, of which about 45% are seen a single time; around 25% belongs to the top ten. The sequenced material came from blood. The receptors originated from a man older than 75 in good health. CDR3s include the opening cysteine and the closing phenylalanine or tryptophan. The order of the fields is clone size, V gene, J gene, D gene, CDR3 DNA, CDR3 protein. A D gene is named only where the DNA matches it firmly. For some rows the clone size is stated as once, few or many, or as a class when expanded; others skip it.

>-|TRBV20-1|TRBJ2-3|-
TGCAGTGCTAGGAGGGACGCATCGGCAGATACGCAGTATTTT
CSARRDASADTQYF
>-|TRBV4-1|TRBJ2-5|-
TGCGCCAGCAGCCGGGGGCCCCGGGAGACCCAGTACTTC
CASSRGPRETQYF
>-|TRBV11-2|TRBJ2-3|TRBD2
TGTGCCAGCAGCCCTGCAGCGGGAGGGTGGGATACGCAGTATTTT
CASSPAAGGWDTQYF
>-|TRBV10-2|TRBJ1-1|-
TGCGCCAGCTCCGACAGGATCACTGAAGCTTTCTTT
CASSDRITEAFF
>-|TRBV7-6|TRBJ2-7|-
TGTGCCAGCAGCGACAAAGGGGGGCCCTACGAGCAGTACTTC
CASSDKGGPYEQYF
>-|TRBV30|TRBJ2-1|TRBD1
TGTGCCCGGAGTGCCCGCTTTGGGACAGATGTAGTTAGTGAGCAGTTCTTC
CARSARFGTDVVSEQFF
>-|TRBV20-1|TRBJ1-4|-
TGCAGTGCTAGGGGGGGGACGGTCAATGAAAAACTGTTTTTT
CSARGGTVNEKLFF
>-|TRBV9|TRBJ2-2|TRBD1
TGTGCCAGCAGCGTGGACAGGCGCACCGGGGAGCTGTTTTTT
CASSVDRRTGELFF
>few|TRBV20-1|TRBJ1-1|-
TGCAGTGCTAGCTATCGAGGGAGTGGGACTGAAGCTTTCTTT
CSASYRGSGTEAFF
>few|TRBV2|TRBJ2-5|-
TGTGCCAGCCGGACGGGAGCGCCGGGAATTGAGACCCAGTACTTC
CASRTGAPGIETQYF
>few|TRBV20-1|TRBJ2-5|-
TGCAGTGCTAGTTACGGACGCCAAGAGACCCAGTACTTC
CSASYGRQETQYF
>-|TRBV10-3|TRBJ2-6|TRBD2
TGTGCCATCCGGGAGACAGCGGGAGGGCCCTCTGGGGCCAACGTCCTGACTTTC
CAIRETAGGPSGANVLTF
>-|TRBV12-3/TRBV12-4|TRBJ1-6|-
TGTGCCAGCAGTTTAAATCCGGGGTATAATTCACCCCTCCACTTT
CASSLNPGYNSPLHF
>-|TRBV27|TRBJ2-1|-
TGTGCCAGCAGTAGCGGCCCGCCGTCGACCTACAATGAGCAGTTCTTC
CASSSGPPSTYNEQFF
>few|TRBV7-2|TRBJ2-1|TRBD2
TGTGCCAGCAGCTTAGGGGCGGGAGTCTACAATGAGCAGTTCTTC
CASSLGAGVYNEQFF
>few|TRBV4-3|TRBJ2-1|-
TGCGCCAGCAGCCAAGCGAGCCTATCCAATTCCTACAATGAGCAGTTCTTC
CASSQASLSNSYNEQFF
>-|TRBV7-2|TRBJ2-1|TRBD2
TGTGCCAGCAGCTTACCGGGACTAGCGGGGACCAATGAGCAGTTCTTC
CASSLPGLAGTNEQFF
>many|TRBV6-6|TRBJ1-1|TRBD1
TGTGCCAGCAGTTACACTCCGGGACAGGGGGTGACTGAAGCTTTCTTT
CASSYTPGQGVTEAFF
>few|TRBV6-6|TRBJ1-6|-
TGTGCCAGCGGGGGACCCCTGCATAATTCACCCCTCCACTTT
CASGGPLHNSPLHF